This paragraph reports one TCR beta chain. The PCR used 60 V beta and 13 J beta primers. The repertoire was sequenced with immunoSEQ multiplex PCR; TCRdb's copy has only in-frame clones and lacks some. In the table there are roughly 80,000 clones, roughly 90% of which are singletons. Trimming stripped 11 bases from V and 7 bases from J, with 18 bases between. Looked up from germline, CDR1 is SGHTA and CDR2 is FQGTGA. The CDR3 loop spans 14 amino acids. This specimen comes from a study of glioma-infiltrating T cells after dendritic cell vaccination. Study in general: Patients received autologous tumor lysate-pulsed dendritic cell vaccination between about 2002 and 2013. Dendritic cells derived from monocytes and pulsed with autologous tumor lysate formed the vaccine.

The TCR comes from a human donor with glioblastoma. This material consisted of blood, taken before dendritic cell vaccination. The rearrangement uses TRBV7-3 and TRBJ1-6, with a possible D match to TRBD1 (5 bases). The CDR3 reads CAGKTVPRNSPLHF. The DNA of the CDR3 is TGTGCCGGAAAGACAGTTCCTCGGAATTCACCCCTCCACTTT. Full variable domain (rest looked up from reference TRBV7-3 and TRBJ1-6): GAGVSQTPSNKVTEKGKYVELRCDPISGHTALYWYRQSLGQGPEFLIYFQGTGAADDSGLPNDRFFAVRPEGSVSTLKIQRTERGDSAVYLCAGKTVPRNSPLHFGNGTRLTVT.